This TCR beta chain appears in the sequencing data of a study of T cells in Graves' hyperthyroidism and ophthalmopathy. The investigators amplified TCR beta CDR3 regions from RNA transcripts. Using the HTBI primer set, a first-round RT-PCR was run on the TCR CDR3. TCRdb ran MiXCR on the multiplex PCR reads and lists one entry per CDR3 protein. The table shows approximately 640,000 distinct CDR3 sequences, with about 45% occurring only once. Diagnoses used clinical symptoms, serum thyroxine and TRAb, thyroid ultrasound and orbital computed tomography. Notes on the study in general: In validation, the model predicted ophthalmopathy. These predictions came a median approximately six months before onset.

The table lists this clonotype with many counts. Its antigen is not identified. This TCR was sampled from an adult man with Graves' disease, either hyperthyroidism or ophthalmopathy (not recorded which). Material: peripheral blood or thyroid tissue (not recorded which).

The CDR3 loop is CASSIDLDTEAFF. CDR3 bases: TGTGCCAGTAGTATAGATCTCGACACTGAAGCTTTCTTT. The gene calls are TRBV19 and TRBJ1-1, with D unresolved. Deletions cut 0 bases from V and 3 bases from J, with 5 bases between. The CDR3 contains 13 residues. CDR1 and CDR2 (germline): LNHDA, SQIVND (reference sequence).